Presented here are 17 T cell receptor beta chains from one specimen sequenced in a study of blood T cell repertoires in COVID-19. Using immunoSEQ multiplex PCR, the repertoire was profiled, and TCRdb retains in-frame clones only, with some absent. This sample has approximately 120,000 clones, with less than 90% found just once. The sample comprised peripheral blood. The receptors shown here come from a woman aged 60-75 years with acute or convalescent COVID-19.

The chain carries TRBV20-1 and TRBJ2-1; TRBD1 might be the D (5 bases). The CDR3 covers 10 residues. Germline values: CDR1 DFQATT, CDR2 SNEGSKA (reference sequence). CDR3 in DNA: TGCTCCCGTATGGGGCATGAGCAGTTCTTC. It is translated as CSRMGHEQFF.

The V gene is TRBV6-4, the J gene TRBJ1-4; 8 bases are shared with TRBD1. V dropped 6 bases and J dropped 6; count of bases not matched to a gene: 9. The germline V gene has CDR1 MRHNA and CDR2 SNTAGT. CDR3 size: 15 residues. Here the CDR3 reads CASSLTGDGHEKLFF. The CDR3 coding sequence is TGTGCCAGCAGCTTGACAGGGGATGGTCATGAAAAACTGTTTTTT.

Here the CDR3 reads CASSQRQGTDTQYF. The CDR3 DNA follows: TGTGCCAGCAGCCAGCGACAGGGAACAGATACGCAGTATTTT. This chain links TRBV3-1 (or the pseudogene TRBV3-2) with TRBJ2-3; 7 bases are a match to TRBD1. Germline V gives CDR1 LGHDT, CDR2 YNNKEL (reference sequence). CDR3 length equals 14 residues. J lost 3 bases, V lost 3 bases, and 3 bases had no gene match.

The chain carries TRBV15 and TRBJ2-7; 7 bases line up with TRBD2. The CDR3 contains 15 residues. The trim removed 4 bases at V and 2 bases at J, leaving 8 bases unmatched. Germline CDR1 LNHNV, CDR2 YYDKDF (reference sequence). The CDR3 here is CATSTLGTTAYEQYF. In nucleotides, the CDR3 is TGTGCCACCAGCACCTTAGGGACTACTGCCTACGAGCAGTACTTC.

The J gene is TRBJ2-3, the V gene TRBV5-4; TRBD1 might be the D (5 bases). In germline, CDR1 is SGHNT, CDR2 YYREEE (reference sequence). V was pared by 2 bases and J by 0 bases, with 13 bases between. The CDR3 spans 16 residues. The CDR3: CASSFRGLASTDTQYF. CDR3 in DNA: TGTGCCAGCAGCTTTAGGGGCCTCGCTAGCACAGATACGCAGTATTTT. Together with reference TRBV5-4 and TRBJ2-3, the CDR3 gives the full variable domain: ETGVTQSPTHLIKTRGQQVTLRCSSQSGHNTVSWYQQALGQGPQFIFQYYREEENGRGNFPPRFSGLQFPNYSSELNVNALELDDSALYLCASSFRGLASTDTQYFGPGTRLTVL.

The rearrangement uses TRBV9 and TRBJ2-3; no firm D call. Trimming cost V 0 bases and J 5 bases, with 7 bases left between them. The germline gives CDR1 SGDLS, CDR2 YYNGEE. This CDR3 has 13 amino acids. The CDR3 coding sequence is TGTGCCAGCAGCGTAGATAGAGGAGATACGCAGTATTTT. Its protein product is CASSVDRGDTQYF. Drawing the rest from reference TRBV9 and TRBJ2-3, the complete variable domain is DSGVTQTPKHLITATGQRVTLRCSPRSGDLSVYWYQQSLDQGLQFLIQYYNGEERAKGNILERFSAQQFPDLHSELNLSSLELGDSALYFCASSVDRGDTQYFGPGTRLTVL.

CDR3 in amino acids: CASSSGLAGLEQYF. As DNA, the CDR3 is TGCGCCAGCAGCTCAGGACTAGCGGGACTCGAGCAGTACTTC. V and J are TRBV5-1 and TRBJ2-7, with 12 bases fitting TRBD2. V was clipped by 3 bases and J by 6 bases; unmatched bases: 4. Germline V CDR1 and CDR2: SGHRS, YFSETQ. There are 14 residues in the CDR3.

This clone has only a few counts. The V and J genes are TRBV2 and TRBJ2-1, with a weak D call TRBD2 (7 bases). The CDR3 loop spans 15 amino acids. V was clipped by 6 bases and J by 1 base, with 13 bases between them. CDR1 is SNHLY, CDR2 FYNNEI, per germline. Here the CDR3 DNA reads TGTGCCAGCAGCCTCGGGGGGCCATCCTACAATGAGCAGTTCTTC. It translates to CASSLGGPSYNEQFF.

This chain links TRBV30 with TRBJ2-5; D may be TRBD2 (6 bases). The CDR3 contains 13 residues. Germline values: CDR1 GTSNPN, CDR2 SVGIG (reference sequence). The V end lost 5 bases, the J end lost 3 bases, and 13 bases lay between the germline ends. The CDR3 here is CAWGHGGKETQYF. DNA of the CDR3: TGTGCCTGGGGCCATGGCGGGAAAGAGACCCAGTACTTC.

The CDR3 loop reads CASSLEATGLATYQETQYF. The DNA of the CDR3 is TGCGCCAGCAGCTTGGAGGCCACGGGACTAGCGACGTACCAAGAGACCCAGTACTTC. The chain is built from TRBV5-1 and TRBJ2-5; 10 nucleotides align to TRBD2. The junction had 11 bases not matched to a gene; V was cut back by 0 bases and J by 0 bases. Germline values: CDR1 SGHRS, CDR2 YFSETQ. The length of the CDR3 is 19 residues.

The CDR3 DNA is TGTGCCAGCAGTGAAGGCAGGGGGCGATTCTCACCCCTCCACTTT. It translates to CASSEGRGRFSPLHF. The gene calls are TRBV6-1 and TRBJ1-6, with 8 positions matching TRBD1. This CDR3 has 15 residues. V was pared by 1 base and J by 10 bases, with 6 bases of the junction left unmatched. The germline V gene has CDR1 MNHNS and CDR2 SASEGT.

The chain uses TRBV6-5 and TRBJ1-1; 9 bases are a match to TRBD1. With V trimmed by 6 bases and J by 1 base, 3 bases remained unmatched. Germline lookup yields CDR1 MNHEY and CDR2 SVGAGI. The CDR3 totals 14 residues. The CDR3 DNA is TGTGCCAGCAGACCGACAGGGGGGAACACTGAAGCTTTCTTT. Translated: CASRPTGGNTEAFF.

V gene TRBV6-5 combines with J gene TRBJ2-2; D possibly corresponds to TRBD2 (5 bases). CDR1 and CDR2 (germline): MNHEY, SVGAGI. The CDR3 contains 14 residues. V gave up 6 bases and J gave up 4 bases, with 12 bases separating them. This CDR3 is CASRAELGTGELFF. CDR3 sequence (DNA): TGTGCCAGCAGGGCAGAACTAGGCACCGGGGAGCTGTTTTTT.

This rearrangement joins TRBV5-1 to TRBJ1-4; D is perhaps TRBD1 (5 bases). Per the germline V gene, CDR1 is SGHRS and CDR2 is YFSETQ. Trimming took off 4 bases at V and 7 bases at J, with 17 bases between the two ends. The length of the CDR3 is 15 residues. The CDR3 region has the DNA TGCGCCAGCAGCCTAACGGAAGGGGAAAGTGAAAAACTGTTTTTT. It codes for CASSLTEGESEKLFF.

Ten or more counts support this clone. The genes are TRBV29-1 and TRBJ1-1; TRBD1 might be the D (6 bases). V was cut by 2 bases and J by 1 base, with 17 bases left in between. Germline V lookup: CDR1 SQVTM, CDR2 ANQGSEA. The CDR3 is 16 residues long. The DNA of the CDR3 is TGCAGCGTTGAACCTTACATCGTGACAGGGAACACTGAAGCTTTCTTT. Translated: CSVEPYIVTGNTEAFF.

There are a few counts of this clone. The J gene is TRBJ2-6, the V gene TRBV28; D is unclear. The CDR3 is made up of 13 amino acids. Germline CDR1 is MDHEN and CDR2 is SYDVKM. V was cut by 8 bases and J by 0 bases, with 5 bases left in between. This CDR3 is CASVLSGANVLTF. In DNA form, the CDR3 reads TGTGCCAGCGTCCTCTCTGGGGCCAACGTCCTGACTTTC.

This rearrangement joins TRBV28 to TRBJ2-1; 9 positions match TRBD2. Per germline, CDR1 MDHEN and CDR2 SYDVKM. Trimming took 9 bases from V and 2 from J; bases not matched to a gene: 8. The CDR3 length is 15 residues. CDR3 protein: CARYSGSCAYNEQFF. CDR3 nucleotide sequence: TGTGCCAGGTATAGCGGGAGCTGCGCCTACAATGAGCAGTTCTTC.